The next 30 T cell receptor beta chains were all read from a single sample in a study of cytomegalovirus exposure and HLA in healthy donors. The study ran its PCR with 60 Vbeta and 13 Jbeta primers. Using immunoSEQ multiplex PCR, the repertoire was profiled, and TCRdb retains in-frame clones only, with some absent. The top ten clones hold roughly 0.99% of a sample with 210,000 or so clones, around 89% of them seen once. Input material: PBMCs. The receptors were sampled from a woman aged 18-29 years in good health and CMV-seronegative.

This clone was recorded only once. The J gene is TRBJ2-5, the V gene TRBV5-1, with TRBD2 identical over 13 bases. V shed 0 bases, J shed 5 bases, and the junction held 7 bases outside the gene matches. The CDR3 is 17 amino acids. Germline V gene sequence: CDR1 SGHRS, CDR2 YFSETQ. CDR3 nucleotide sequence: TGCGCCAGCAGCTTGGGACCACTAGCGGGGGGGCCGGAGACCCAGTACTTC. Translation gives CASSLGPLAGGPETQYF. Full variable domain (rest looked up from reference TRBV5-1 and TRBJ2-5): KAGVTQTPRYLIKTRGQQVTLSCSPISGHRSVSWYQQTPGQGLQFLFEYFSETQRNKGNFPGRFSGRQFSNSRSEMNVSTLELGDSALYLCASSLGPLAGGPETQYFGPGTRLLVL.

The chain carries TRBV10-3 and TRBJ2-7, with TRBD1 matching over 9 bases. V lost 0 bases to trimming and J lost 6 bases; unmatched junction nucleotides: 18. The germline CDR1 and CDR2 sequences are ENHRY and SYGVKD. This CDR3 has 19 amino acids. For the CDR3, the DNA is TGTGCCATCAGTGAGTCGAAAGGTGGTCTCCGGACAGGGGTTCGCGAGCAGTACTTC. This encodes CAISESKGGLRTGVREQYF.

In this sample, this clone turned up once. V and J are TRBV6-5 and TRBJ1-2; 11 positions agree with TRBD1. Germline CDR1 is MNHEY and CDR2 is SVGAGI. V shed 6 bases, J shed 2 bases, and the junction held 5 bases outside the gene matches. This CDR3 comprises 15 residues. The CDR3 sequence is CASSTGTGGNYGYTF. In DNA form, the CDR3 reads TGTGCCAGCAGCACCGGGACAGGGGGAAACTATGGCTACACCTTC.

The chain uses TRBV7-2 and TRBJ2-5; 7 nucleotides align to TRBD1. The CDR3 runs to 14 residues. V lost 4 bases and J lost 4; bases outside the gene matches: 6. In germline, CDR1 is SGHTA, CDR2 FQGNSA. CDR3 residues: CASSYYRGGETQYF. DNA for the CDR3: TGTGCCAGCAGCTACTACAGGGGCGGAGAGACCCAGTACTTC.

J is TRBJ1-1 and V is TRBV7-9, with TRBD1 identical over 7 bases. V was pared by 3 bases and J by 8 bases, with 12 bases of the junction left unmatched. The V gene's germline CDR1 is SEHNR and CDR2 FQNEAQ (reference sequence). The CDR3 totals 15 residues. The CDR3 sequence is CASSFAAIGGPEAFF. The CDR3 DNA reads as TGTGCCAGCAGCTTCGCCGCGATAGGGGGCCCCGAAGCTTTCTTT.

This clone showed up just once. The chain carries TRBV4-3 and TRBJ1-3; no definite D call. The germline gives CDR1 LGHNA, CDR2 YSLEER. Trimming stripped 4 bases from V and 0 bases from J, with 10 bases between. The CDR3 sequence is 15 residues long. CDR3 amino acids: CASSPDGGSGNTIYF. CDR3 in DNA: TGCGCCAGCAGCCCGGACGGAGGCTCTGGAAACACCATATATTTT.

This chain connects TRBV29-1 to TRBJ2-5; D not resolved. With 4 bases removed from V and 0 bases from J, the gap between germline ends came to 6 bases. The CDR3 loop spans 12 amino acids. Germline CDR1 SQVTM, CDR2 ANQGSEA. DNA of the CDR3: TGCAGCGTTGTCGGTTACCAAGAGACCCAGTACTTC. Amino acid sequence: CSVVGYQETQYF. The variable domain in full, with the rest retrieved from reference TRBV29-1 and TRBJ2-5, is SAVISQKPSRDICQRGTSLTIQCQVDSQVTMMFWYRQQPGQSLTLIATANQGSEATYESGFVIDKFPISRPNLTFSTLTVSNMSPEDSSIYLCSVVGYQETQYFGPGTRLLVL.

The gene calls are TRBV11-1 and TRBJ2-1; TRBD2 matches at 10 bases. The germline V gene encodes CDR1 SGHAT and CDR2 FQDESV (reference sequence). This CDR3 contains 15 residues. Trimming cost V 5 bases and J 7 bases; bases outside gene matches: 8. The CDR3 here is CASSASGRASNEQFF. CDR3 nucleotides: TGTGCCAGCAGCGCCAGCGGGAGGGCCAGTAATGAGCAGTTCTTC.

The genes are TRBV29-1 and TRBJ1-1; TRBD1 matches at 8 bases. Looked up from germline, CDR1 is SQVTM and CDR2 is ANQGSEA. The CDR3 length is 13 residues. J lost 1 base, V lost 4 bases, and 2 bases had no gene match. The CDR3 sequence: CSVGQGQNTEAFF. The CDR3 coding sequence is TGCAGCGTTGGACAGGGGCAGAACACTGAAGCTTTCTTT.

The chain links TRBV7-3 to TRBJ2-7; 9 bases align to TRBD2. Trimming at V came to 1 base and at J to 3 bases, leaving 4 bases not matched to a gene. The germline V gene has CDR1 SGHTA and CDR2 FQGTGA. CDR3 length: 15 residues. CDR3 residues: CASSLMAGGGYEQYF. The CDR3 DNA reads TGTGCCAGCAGCTTAATGGCGGGGGGGGGCTACGAGCAGTACTTC.

CDR3 residues: CASSNRQGGYTF. The DNA of the CDR3 is TGTGCCAGCAGCAACAGACAGGGAGGCTACACCTTC. V and J are TRBV11-2 and TRBJ1-2, with TRBD1 matching over 7 bases. Germline CDR1 reads SGHAT; CDR2 reads FQNNGV. V lost 5 bases and J lost 8; bases outside the gene matches: 5. The CDR3 runs 12 residues.

The chain employs TRBV7-2 and TRBJ2-3, with 8 bases fitting TRBD2. CDR1 and CDR2 from the germline V gene are SGHTA and FQGNSA. The V gene end was trimmed by 0 bases and the J gene end by 6 bases; junction bases not matched to a gene: 8. The CDR3 extends over 16 amino acids. Here the CDR3 reads CASSLAGRGAGDTQYF. In DNA, the CDR3 is TGTGCCAGCAGCTTAGCGGGGCGGGGGGCCGGGGATACGCAGTATTTT. Full variable domain (remainder filled in from reference TRBV7-2 and TRBJ2-3): GAGVSQSPSNKVTEKGKDVELRCDPISGHTALYWYRQSLGQGLEFLIYFQGNSAPDKSGLPSDRFSAERTGGSVSTLTIQRTQQEDSAVYLCASSLAGRGAGDTQYFGPGTRLTVL.

The chain is built from TRBV2 and TRBJ2-3; D gene unclear. The CDR3 length is 15 residues. Trimming cost V 3 bases and J 4 bases, with 14 bases left between them. Germline V gene sequence: CDR1 SNHLY, CDR2 FYNNEI. CDR3 in amino acids: CASSDSFQLADTQYF. The CDR3 coding sequence is TGTGCCAGCAGTGATAGTTTCCAATTAGCAGATACGCAGTATTTT. Drawing the rest from reference TRBV2 and TRBJ2-3, the complete variable domain is EPEVTQTPSHQVTQMGQEVILRCVPISNHLYFYWYRQILGQKVEFLVSFYNNEISEKSEIFDDQFSVERPDGSNFTLKIRSTKLEDSAMYFCASSDSFQLADTQYFGPGTRLTVL.

The chain combines TRBV5-6 with TRBJ2-5; 8 bases fit TRBD2. Near its end, the DNA agrees better with TRBJ2-7, so the J call may be wrong. CDR3 length equals 17 residues. Germline CDR1 SGHDT, CDR2 YYEEEE. DNA of the CDR3: TGTGCCAGCAGCAGGAGAGGGAGTAGCGGGGTACCCTACGAGCAGTACTTC. As protein: CASSRRGSSGVPYEQYF.

The chain carries TRBV6-1 and TRBJ2-5; a possible D gene is TRBD2 (6 bases). V lost 7 bases and J lost 4, with 19 bases in between. Germline V gene data show CDR1 as MNHNS and CDR2 as SASEGT. CDR3 length: 15 amino acids. The CDR3 DNA sequence: TGTGCCAGCACCCTCAGGAGGGCTTTCGGAGAGACCCAGTACTTC. Translation: CASTLRRAFGETQYF.

The chain couples TRBV11-2 to TRBJ1-2; D may be TRBD1 (5 bases). V was shortened by 4 bases and J by 5 bases, with 17 bases between the two germline ends. Germline CDR1 is SGHAT and CDR2 is FQNNGV. CDR3 length: 15 amino acids. The CDR3 region has the DNA TGTGCCAGCAGCTCTCAGGGCGGAGGGACGTATGGCTACACCTTC. Its translation: CASSSQGGGTYGYTF.

The chain carries TRBV5-1 and TRBJ2-3; 8 nucleotides align to TRBD2. The junction had 6 bases not matched to a gene; V was cut back by 6 bases and J by 0 bases. The CDR3 runs to 15 residues. From germline, CDR1 is SGHRS and CDR2 YFSETQ. The CDR3 DNA reads as TGCGCCAGCACCTCACTAGCGGCTAGCACAGATACGCAGTATTTT. Translating gives CASTSLAASTDTQYF.

The chain recombines TRBV27 with TRBJ2-2; TRBD1 might be the D (6 bases). The V and J ends lost 3 bases and 7 bases respectively, with 24 bases between them. Germline loops: CDR1 MNHEY, CDR2 SMNVEV (reference sequence). The CDR3 is made up of 18 amino acids. This CDR3 reads CASSFSTPQGRRNGELFF. The CDR3 coding sequence is TGTGCCAGCAGTTTCTCTACCCCTCAGGGGCGCAGGAACGGGGAGCTGTTTTTT.

This chain joins TRBV9 and TRBJ2-2, with 10 bases lining up with TRBD2. CDR3 length equals 19 residues. Trimming cost V 0 bases and J 1 base; bases outside gene matches: 9. Germline V gives CDR1 SGDLS, CDR2 YYNGEE. The CDR3 is CASSVEWASGRGNTGELFF. CDR3 nucleotide sequence: TGTGCCAGCAGCGTAGAGTGGGCTAGCGGGAGAGGGAACACCGGGGAGCTGTTTTTT.

The V gene is TRBV5-1, the J gene TRBJ2-5, with a weak D call TRBD2 (6 bases). Germline values: CDR1 SGHRS, CDR2 YFSETQ. V shed 0 bases and J shed 5 bases, with 11 bases lying between them. This CDR3 has 14 amino acids. The CDR3 nucleotides read TGCGCCAGCAGCTTGGTGGCGGGAAGGGAGACCCAGTACTTC. Translated, it gives CASSLVAGRETQYF.

V gene TRBV4-2 combines with J gene TRBJ2-7; D is ambiguous. The V end was cut by 0 bases, the J end by 5 bases, with 14 bases between. CDR3 length: 15 residues. Germline CDR1 reads LGHNA; CDR2 reads YNFKEQ. The CDR3 spells CASSQEVLVSDEQYF. The CDR3 DNA sequence: TGTGCCAGCAGCCAAGAAGTCCTAGTTTCCGACGAGCAGTACTTC.

This clone appeared a single time. The chain links TRBV27 to TRBJ2-3, with D unresolved. Trimming cost V 6 bases and J 6 bases, with 13 bases left between them. Germline loops: CDR1 MNHEY, CDR2 SMNVEV (reference sequence). There are 13 residues in the CDR3. In DNA form, the CDR3 reads TGTGCCAGCAGCCGGCAGGCTTGGGATACGCAGTATTTT. Amino acid sequence: CASSRQAWDTQYF.

The chain employs TRBV9 and TRBJ1-1; a possible D gene is TRBD1 (6 bases). Germline V gene lookup returns CDR1 SGDLS and CDR2 YYNGEE. Trimming pared 7 bases from V and 0 bases from J, leaving 10 bases between. The CDR3 contains 13 residues. The DNA for the CDR3 is TGTGCCAGCCGCAGGGGAATGAACACTGAAGCTTTCTTT. This codes for CASRRGMNTEAFF.

The chain is built from TRBV11-3 and TRBJ2-3, with 7 positions matching TRBD1. This CDR3 is built from 14 residues. CDR1 is SGHNT and CDR2 is YENEEA in the germline V gene. J was trimmed by 0 bases and V by 4 bases; bases with no gene match: 1. CDR3 coding DNA: TGTGCCAGCAGCTCAGGGGGTAGCACAGATACGCAGTATTTT. It yields the protein CASSSGGSTDTQYF.

V gene TRBV7-9 combines with J gene TRBJ2-1; D is unresolved. CDR1 SEHNR and CDR2 FQNEAQ come from the germline V gene (reference sequence). The CDR3 runs to 14 residues. V dropped 8 bases and J dropped 0 bases, with 11 bases sitting between them. CDR3 DNA sequence: TGTGCCAGCGAGCTACAGAGCTCCTACAATGAGCAGTTCTTC. It encodes CASELQSSYNEQFF.

The chain uses TRBV10-2 and TRBJ1-1; TRBD1 agrees at 9 bases. V shed 8 bases and J 2 bases; nucleotides not matched to a gene: 9. The CDR3 loop spans 15 amino acids. Looked up from germline, CDR1 is WSHSY and CDR2 is SAAADI. This CDR3 reads CASSGQGGFNTEAFF. DNA for the CDR3: TGCGCCAGCTCGGGACAGGGTGGGTTTAACACTGAAGCTTTCTTT.

The chain couples TRBV18 to TRBJ2-5; the D gene is possibly TRBD2 (5 bases). Deletions cut 0 bases from V and 3 bases from J, with 11 bases between. CDR1 and CDR2 (germline): KGHSH, LQKENI. The CDR3 loop spans 15 amino acids. The CDR3 is CASSPPGAIKETQYF. The DNA of the CDR3 is TGTGCCAGCTCACCACCGGGAGCGATAAAAGAGACCCAGTACTTC.

This chain connects TRBV29-1 to TRBJ2-5, with TRBD2 matching 8 bases. With 7 bases clipped from V and 4 bases from J, the junction kept 11 bases outside the gene matches. The CDR3 covers 14 residues. The germline gives CDR1 SQVTM, CDR2 ANQGSEA. The CDR3 spells CSAGSGAAVETQYF. CDR3 in DNA: TGCAGCGCCGGTAGCGGGGCGGCGGTAGAGACCCAGTACTTC.

V and J are TRBV11-2 and TRBJ2-4, with TRBD1 as a possible D gene (6 bases). Germline V gene sequence: CDR1 SGHAT, CDR2 FQNNGV. Trimming took 0 bases from V and 10 from J, leaving 16 bases between them. This CDR3 contains 15 residues. The CDR3 DNA is TGTGCCAGCAGCTTAGAAGTGGGACACGGGACGATTCAGTACTTC. It is translated as CASSLEVGHGTIQYF.

J is TRBJ1-1 and V is TRBV27; D is possibly TRBD1 (6 bases). V was shortened by 6 bases and J by 3 bases, with 14 bases between the two germline ends. CDR3 length equals 14 residues. CDR1 is MNHEY and CDR2 is SMNVEV in the germline V gene (reference sequence). The CDR3 is CASRARDKYTEAFF. The CDR3 bases are TGTGCCAGCAGGGCGAGGGACAAGTACACTGAAGCTTTCTTT.